Following are 13 T cell receptor beta chains from one sample sequenced in a study of blood T cell repertoires in COVID-19. Only in-frame clones appear in the TCRdb table, and some are missing; sequencing was by immunoSEQ multiplex PCR. The table records more than 150,000 clones, 60% to 80% of them present only once. The sample taken for sequencing was peripheral blood. The receptor source for this set is a woman aged 65 to 85 with acute or convalescent COVID-19.

This rearrangement joins TRBV5-3 to TRBJ1-1, with no clear D. TRBV5-3 is sorted into the ORF group, with uncertain function. V gave up 4 bases and J gave up 11 bases, with 6 bases separating them. The CDR3 runs 9 residues. CDR3 sequence: CARSPLAFF. DNA of the CDR3: TGTGCCAGAAGCCCATTGGCTTTCTTT.

V usage is TRBV19 and J usage is TRBJ1-2; D is uncertain. The CDR3 has 11 amino acids. V lost 9 bases, J lost 4 bases, and 9 bases lay in between. From germline, CDR1 is LNHDA and CDR2 SQIVND (reference sequence). CDR3 sequence (DNA): TGTGCCAGCAGGATTTCCTATGGCTACACCTTC. This codes for CASRISYGYTF.

V is TRBV19 and J is TRBJ2-5; 13 bases are shared with TRBD2. The CDR3 sequence is 17 residues long. Germline V gene data show CDR1 as LNHDA and CDR2 as SQIVND (reference sequence). The V segment lost 3 bases and the J segment 5 bases; nucleotides outside the gene matches: 9. The CDR3 reads CASSIRTSGGIAETQYF. The DNA for the CDR3 is TGTGCCAGTAGTATCCGGACTAGCGGGGGAATAGCGGAGACCCAGTACTTC.

The chain recombines TRBV4-1 with TRBJ1-4, with 7 nucleotides matching TRBD1. V was pared by 4 bases and J by 5 bases, with 10 bases of the junction left unmatched. The CDR3 totals 16 residues. CDR1 and CDR2 from the germline V gene are MGHRA and YSYEKL. The CDR3 bases are TGCGCCAGCAGCCGGCTAATCACAGGGGCGAATGAAAAACTGTTTTTT. This codes for CASSRLITGANEKLFF.

This chain uses TRBV5-5 with TRBJ2-1; the match to TRBD2 covers 9 bases. Germline assignment: CDR1 SGHKS and CDR2 YYEKEE (reference sequence). This CDR3 has 15 residues. Trimming removed 1 base from V and 15 bases from J; junction bases left unmatched: 14. In DNA, the CDR3 is TGTGCCAGCAGCTTGTCCCAATTAGCGGGAGATATTCGGTTCTTC. Translating gives CASSLSQLAGDIRFF.

In its sample, this clone was seen a few times. The V and J genes are TRBV5-1 and TRBJ1-5, with TRBD1 matching 8 bases. The CDR3 spans 15 residues. Germline trimming cut 5 bases from V and 1 base from J; bases unmatched to any gene: 5. CDR1 and CDR2 (germline): SGHRS, YFSETQ. This CDR3 reads CASRAGTGSNQPQHF. Here the CDR3 DNA reads TGCGCCAGCAGAGCCGGGACAGGAAGCAATCAGCCCCAGCATTTT.

This clone was seen once. The V call is TRBV19, the J call TRBJ2-7; D unclear. Germline V gives CDR1 LNHDA, CDR2 SQIVND (reference sequence). V was shortened by 4 bases and J by 5 bases, with 15 bases between the two germline ends. The CDR3 spans 14 residues. The CDR3 DNA follows: TGTGCCAGTAGTACCCGTCTAGATTCGCACGAGCAGTACTTC. Translating gives CASSTRLDSHEQYF. Together with reference TRBV19 and TRBJ2-7, the CDR3 gives the full variable domain: DGGITQSPKYLFRKEGQNVTLSCEQNLNHDAMYWYRQDPGQGLRLIYYSQIVNDFQKGDIAEGYSVSREKKESFPLTVTSAQKNPTAFYLCASSTRLDSHEQYFGPGTRLTVT.

V is TRBV5-1 and J is TRBJ2-1; the D gene is possibly TRBD2 (5 bases). V shed 2 bases and J shed 8 bases, with 8 bases lying between them. Germline V gene lookup returns CDR1 SGHRS and CDR2 YFSETQ. CDR3 length equals 12 residues. The CDR3 bases are TGCGCCAGCAGCTTAGGGAGCGATGAGCAGTTCTTC. It encodes CASSLGSDEQFF.

The chain couples TRBV2 to TRBJ2-1, with TRBD1 as a possible D gene (6 bases). The CDR3 is 21 residues long. The V gene's germline CDR1 is SNHLY and CDR2 FYNNEI. V gave up 8 bases and J gave up 2 bases, with 34 bases separating them. DNA for the CDR3: TGTGCCAGCTGTGCTCAGGGGCGCCGAGCGCCGCGAGCCTCGGCCTACAATGAGCAGTTCTTC. It yields the protein CASCAQGRRAPRASAYNEQFF.

V gene TRBV10-3 combines with J gene TRBJ2-3; 8 nucleotides line up with TRBD2. Germline V gene lookup returns CDR1 ENHRY and CDR2 SYGVKD. V was pared by 0 bases and J by 8 bases, with 7 bases of the junction left unmatched. The length of the CDR3 is 15 residues. CDR3 residues: CAISESVREGGTQYF. CDR3 DNA: TGTGCCATCAGTGAGTCTGTACGGGAGGGAGGTACGCAGTATTTT.

The genes are TRBV9 and TRBJ1-5; D is possibly TRBD1 (5 bases). V lost 0 bases, J lost 7 bases, and 14 bases lay in between. The CDR3 has 15 residues. Germline CDR1 reads SGDLS; CDR2 reads YYNGEE. CDR3 sequence (DNA): TGTGCCAGCAGCGTAGGGGGGGAATCTTGGCAGCCCCAGCATTTT. Its protein product is CASSVGGESWQPQHF.

This clone was picked up a small number of times. The chain joins TRBV2 to TRBJ1-2; TRBD1 matches 7 bases. Germline V lookup: CDR1 SNHLY, CDR2 FYNNEI. This CDR3 contains 14 residues. Trimming removed 7 bases from V and 7 bases from J; junction bases left unmatched: 12. The CDR3 spells CASNWDSSNLGYTF. CDR3 DNA: TGTGCCAGCAACTGGGACAGTTCTAATCTTGGCTACACCTTC.

The CDR3 nucleotides read TGCGCCAGCAGCTTGGAGGGCCTTAGCGGGCTAGCCAAAAACATTCAGTACTTC. It translates to CASSLEGLSGLAKNIQYF. This chain links TRBV5-1 with TRBJ2-4, with 7 bases fitting TRBD2. The CDR3 has 18 amino acids. Germline V CDR1 and CDR2: SGHRS, YFSETQ. The V segment lost 0 bases and the J segment 0 bases; nucleotides outside the gene matches: 9.